This passage covers 28 T cell receptor beta chains from one sample sequenced in a study of T cell responses to AZD1222 COVID-19 vaccine. The assay was immunoSEQ multiplex PCR, and TCRdb's table has in-frame clones only and misses some. The sample records some 130,000 clones, just over 90% being singletons. Source: peripheral blood, taken 28 days after the second AZD1222 dose. The receptors stem from an adult who received the AZD1222 COVID-19 vaccine.

This sequence joins TRBV25-1 and TRBJ2-5, with no clear D. This CDR3 spans 12 amino acids. V was clipped by 8 bases and J by 0 bases, with 7 bases between them. The germline V gene has CDR1 MGHDK and CDR2 SYGVNS. The CDR3 nucleotides read TGTGCCAGCGGACCGAACCAAGAGACCCAGTACTTC. Protein sequence: CASGPNQETQYF.

The chain carries TRBV7-9 and TRBJ1-2; D not certain. Trimming took off 1 base at V and 2 bases at J, with 5 bases between the two ends. The CDR3 runs 13 residues. In germline, CDR1 is SEHNR, CDR2 FQNEAQ (reference sequence). The CDR3 bases are TGTGCCAGCAGCTTAGGCAGGAACTATGGCTACACCTTC. This sequence encodes CASSLGRNYGYTF. Using reference TRBV7-9 and TRBJ1-2 for the parts outside the CDR3, the full variable domain is DTGVSQNPRHKITKRGQNVTFRCDPISEHNRLYWYRQTLGQGPEFLTYFQNEAQLEKSRLLSDRFSAERPKGSFSTLEIQRTEQGDSAMYLCASSLGRNYGYTFGSGTRLTVV.

The chain has TRBV18 and TRBJ2-2; no clear D gene. Germline assignment: CDR1 KGHSH and CDR2 LQKENI. The CDR3 spans 15 residues. V was clipped by 8 bases and J by 0 bases, with 13 bases between them. CDR3 bases: TGTGCCAGCCCAAAGGGCCTGGCGAACACCGGGGAGCTGTTTTTT. Its protein is CASPKGLANTGELFF.

The V gene is TRBV28, the J gene TRBJ2-5; no reliable D call. CDR3 length: 13 residues. Germline lookup yields CDR1 MDHEN and CDR2 SYDVKM. Trimming stripped 5 bases from V and 1 base from J, with 8 bases between. This CDR3 is CASSGRPQETQYF. The CDR3 nucleotides read TGTGCCAGCAGTGGACGGCCCCAAGAGACCCAGTACTTC.

The count of this clone is one. This sequence joins TRBV5-1 and TRBJ1-1; no clear D. Germline V gives CDR1 SGHRS, CDR2 YFSETQ. Trimming took 2 bases from V and 1 from J, leaving 12 bases between them. This CDR3 spans 15 amino acids. CDR3 coding DNA: TGCGCCAGCAGCTTTTTGTCCGACCCGAACACTGAAGCTTTCTTT. Translation gives CASSFLSDPNTEAFF.

V gene TRBV5-4 combines with J gene TRBJ2-3, with 11 bases lining up with TRBD2. Germline loops: CDR1 SGHNT, CDR2 YYREEE (reference sequence). The CDR3 has 17 amino acids. J gave up 3 bases and V 0 bases, and 6 bases lay outside the gene matches. This chain's CDR3 is CASSLGLAGGPTDTQYF. The CDR3 region has the DNA TGTGCCAGCAGCTTGGGATTAGCGGGAGGGCCGACAGATACGCAGTATTTT.

The chain links TRBV7-9 to TRBJ1-1; D may be TRBD1 (5 bases). CDR3 length: 14 residues. The V end was cut by 6 bases, the J end by 5 bases, with 16 bases between. Germline assignment: CDR1 SEHNR and CDR2 FQNEAQ (reference sequence). CDR3: CASSGEVRGTEAFF. CDR3 sequence (DNA): TGTGCCAGCAGTGGCGAGGTAAGGGGAACTGAAGCTTTCTTT.

This chain joins TRBV7-3 and TRBJ2-2; TRBD2 aligns across 12 bases. The V segment lost 5 bases and the J segment 3 bases; nucleotides outside the gene matches: 4. Germline CDR1 SGHTA, CDR2 FQGTGA. The CDR3 length is 16 residues. CDR3: CASSVGTSGYTGELFF. DNA of the CDR3: TGTGCCAGCAGCGTAGGGACTAGCGGGTACACCGGGGAGCTGTTTTTT. Looking up the rest from reference TRBV7-3 and TRBJ2-2 gives the full variable domain: GAGVSQTPSNKVTEKGKYVELRCDPISGHTALYWYRQSLGQGPEFLIYFQGTGAADDSGLPNDRFFAVRPEGSVSTLKIQRTERGDSAVYLCASSVGTSGYTGELFFGEGSRLTVL.

The V call is TRBV21-1, the J call TRBJ2-5; the table gives TRBD2 as D, unverified against the DNA. TRBV21-1 is deemed a pseudogene. This CDR3 spans 14 amino acids. CDR3 sequence (DNA): TGTGCCAGCAGCAGCCCGGGGATGGAAGAGACCCAGTACTTC. It specifies CASSSPGMEETQYF.

The chain joins TRBV6-6 to TRBJ1-1, with 7 bases aligning to TRBD1. The CDR3 is 15 amino acids. The junction had 15 bases not matched to a gene; V was cut back by 7 bases and J by 7 bases. The germline V gene has CDR1 MNHNY and CDR2 SVGAGI (reference sequence). CDR3 in amino acids: CASISDRTPQREAFF. Written as DNA, the CDR3 is TGTGCCAGCATTTCGGACAGGACTCCTCAACGTGAAGCTTTCTTT.

This sequence joins TRBV19 and TRBJ1-6; D not certain. The CDR3 runs to 18 residues. CDR1 and CDR2 (germline): LNHDA, SQIVND (reference sequence). The ends were cut back, 7 bases at V and 0 bases at J, with 19 bases in the middle. CDR3 coding DNA: TGTGCCAGTACGCCCGGGTTCGGGCGCAGCTCCTATAATTCACCCCTCCACTTT. It codes for CASTPGFGRSSYNSPLHF.

As DNA, the CDR3 is TGTGCCAGCAGGTACAGAACCACTGAAGCTTTCTTT. Protein: CASRYRTTEAFF. The rearrangement joins TRBV2 to TRBJ1-1; D not certain. The CDR3 is 12 residues long. Trimming left V 6 bases short and J 4 bases short, with 9 bases between. Germline-derived CDR1 and CDR2 are SNHLY and FYNNEI.

This chain links TRBV19 with TRBJ2-2; either TRBD1 or TRBD2 may supply D (5 bases each). Trimming cost V 3 bases and J 1 base, with 9 bases left between them. The CDR3 is 15 residues long. Germline CDR1 is LNHDA and CDR2 is SQIVND (reference sequence). The DNA of the CDR3 is TGTGCCAGTAGTATTAGGGGACGGAACACCGGGGAGCTGTTTTTT. This sequence encodes CASSIRGRNTGELFF.

Remarks on this clone: Its ends do not fully match the called genes, so a read error is possible. The V and J genes are TRBV25-1 and TRBJ2-7; no clear D gene. The CDR3 length is 14 residues. The germline V gene has CDR1 MGHDK and CDR2 SYGVNS. The CDR3 nucleotides read TGTGCCACCAGTTCAAGACCAAAGGGCGACGAGCAGTACTTC. This translates into CATSSRPKGDEQYF.

J is TRBJ2-1 and V is TRBV4-1; D may correspond to TRBD1 or TRBD2 (6 bases each). The CDR3 is 20 residues long. Per germline, CDR1 MGHRA and CDR2 YSYEKL. The ends were cut back, 2 bases at V and 4 bases at J, with 27 bases in the middle. DNA of the CDR3: TGCGCCAGCAGCCAAAGGAAAGGGGGGCTCATAAACGATCCATACAATGAGCAGTTCTTC. Amino acids: CASSQRKGGLINDPYNEQFF.

The genes are TRBV13 and TRBJ2-3; the match to TRBD2 covers 8 bases. Trimming at V came to 5 bases and at J to 2 bases, leaving 3 bases not matched to a gene. The length of the CDR3 is 14 residues. Germline V gives CDR1 PRHDT, CDR2 FYEKMQ (reference sequence). DNA for the CDR3: TGTGCCAGCAGCCCGGGAGGGACCACAGATACGCAGTATTTT. Encoded protein: CASSPGGTTDTQYF.

The table lists this clone with a few counts. The gene calls are TRBV2 and TRBJ2-7; TRBD2 agrees at 7 bases. Germline CDR1 and CDR2: SNHLY and FYNNEI. V lost 5 bases to trimming and J lost 1 base; unmatched junction nucleotides: 5. The CDR3 runs to 14 residues. CDR3 protein: CASSRDYYSYEQYF. The CDR3 bases are TGTGCCAGCAGTAGGGACTACTATTCCTACGAGCAGTACTTC.

The V and J genes are TRBV4-2 and TRBJ2-3; 11 positions agree with TRBD2. The CDR3 loop spans 18 amino acids. V trimming: 1 base; J trimming: 1 base; junction bases outside the gene matches: 7. Per germline, CDR1 LGHNA and CDR2 YNFKEQ. CDR3 sequence reads: CASSQGLAGIYRTDTQYF. In nucleotides, the CDR3 is TGTGCCAGCAGCCAAGGACTAGCGGGGATCTATCGCACAGATACGCAGTATTTT.

This chain links TRBV30 with TRBJ2-7; D is uncertain. Germline values: CDR1 GTSNPN, CDR2 SVGIG (reference sequence). Trimming shortened V by 2 bases and J by 4 bases, and 12 bases separated the two germline ends. There are 13 residues in the CDR3. CDR3 amino acids: CAWSQAISYEQYF. In DNA, the CDR3 is TGTGCCTGGAGTCAGGCAATTTCGTACGAGCAGTACTTC. The full variable domain, completed using reference TRBV30 and TRBJ2-7, is SQTIHQWPATLVQPVGSPLSLECTVEGTSNPNLYWYRQAAGRGLQLLFYSVGIGQISSEVPQNLSASRPQDRQFILSSKKLLLSDSGFYLCAWSQAISYEQYFGPGTRLTVT.

The rearrangement uses TRBV7-2 and TRBJ2-7; maybe TRBD2 (5 bases). Trimming took off 5 bases at V and 4 bases at J, with 12 bases between the two ends. Germline loops: CDR1 SGHTA, CDR2 FQGNSA. CDR3 length: 13 amino acids. As DNA, the CDR3 is TGTGCCAGCAGCGATCGGGGTCCATACGAGCAGTACTTC. Its translation is CASSDRGPYEQYF.

V usage is TRBV11-2 and J usage is TRBJ2-1; TRBD1 is a possible D gene (5 bases). The CDR3 has 12 residues. The germline V gene encodes CDR1 SGHAT and CDR2 FQNNGV. Trimming shortened V by 3 bases and J by 6 bases, and 6 bases separated the two germline ends. CDR3 amino acids: CASSLGRNEQFF. The CDR3 coding sequence is TGTGCCAGCAGCTTGGGGCGCAATGAGCAGTTCTTC.

This chain joins TRBV7-9 and TRBJ1-2; maybe TRBD1 (6 bases). V lost 1 base, J lost 7 bases, and 16 bases lay in between. CDR3 length equals 15 residues. In germline, CDR1 is SEHNR, CDR2 FQNEAQ (reference sequence). The CDR3 bases are TGTGCCAGCAGCTTAGGCGGGCGGGGGGCCGGTGGCTACACCTTC. Translation gives CASSLGGRGAGGYTF.

The CDR3 reads CASSTLPGQGANTEAFF. CDR3 nucleotides: TGTGCCAGTAGTACCCTCCCGGGACAGGGGGCTAACACTGAAGCTTTCTTT. The chain links TRBV19 to TRBJ1-1, with TRBD1 matching over 12 bases. In germline, CDR1 is LNHDA, CDR2 SQIVND (reference sequence). The CDR3 has 17 amino acids. Trimming removed 4 bases from V and 2 bases from J; junction bases left unmatched: 8.

The V call is TRBV10-3, the J call TRBJ2-7; 8 nucleotides match TRBD2. Germline CDR1 is ENHRY and CDR2 is SYGVKD. Trimming at V came to 11 bases and at J to 4 bases, leaving 13 bases not matched to a gene. This CDR3 has 14 residues. The CDR3 nucleotides are TGTGCCGCCTCCTCCGGGACTAGTGGATACGAGCAGTACTTC. It specifies CAASSGTSGYEQYF.

The chain is built from TRBV5-4 and TRBJ2-2, with D hard to call. The CDR3 consists of 13 residues. Trimming took 0 bases from V and 5 from J, leaving 5 bases between them. Looked up from germline, CDR1 is SGHNT and CDR2 is YYREEE (reference sequence). For the CDR3, the DNA is TGTGCCAGCAGCTTGGAACTAACCGGGGAGCTGTTTTTT. The encoded protein is CASSLELTGELFF.

The J gene is TRBJ1-2, the V gene TRBV11-2; 7 bases are shared with TRBD1. The length of the CDR3 is 12 residues. Germline loops: CDR1 SGHAT, CDR2 FQNNGV. V lost 1 base and J lost 13; bases outside the gene matches: 6. The CDR3 DNA follows: TGTGCCAGCAGCTTAGTAGGGGGCGTTAGCACCTTC. It specifies CASSLVGGVSTF.

The rearrangement joins TRBV3-1 (or the pseudogene TRBV3-2) to TRBJ1-1; tentative D call: TRBD1 (5 bases). The CDR3 runs 13 residues. In germline, CDR1 is LGHDT, CDR2 YNNKEL (reference sequence). The V end lost 1 base, the J end lost 6 bases, and 9 bases lay between the germline ends. CDR3 protein: CASSQVSGAEAFF. The CDR3 nucleotides read TGTGCCAGCAGCCAAGTCTCGGGGGCTGAAGCTTTCTTT.

The chain recombines TRBV7-9 with TRBJ2-7; D ambiguous. The CDR3 length is 13 residues. Germline V lookup: CDR1 SEHNR, CDR2 FQNEAQ (reference sequence). V was shortened by 6 bases and J by 3 bases, with 12 bases between the two germline ends. The DNA of the CDR3 is TGTGCCAGCAGACCGACCGGCTACTACGAGCAGTACTTC. It yields the protein CASRPTGYYEQYF.